The clone carrying this T cell receptor (beta chain) occurred once. Through a sample-barcoded 5' primer and a J-beta primer mix, a second PCR was run for roughly 6 to 12 cycles. TCRdb fed the 5' RACE reads into MiXCR, producing one record per CDR3 protein. The data show some 1,500,000 distinct CDR3 sequences, approximately 42% seen once. This record comes from a study of blood T cells in healthy people across ages. The germline V gene encodes CDR1 SEHNR and CDR2 FQNEAQ (reference sequence). V was shortened by 5 bases and J by 2 bases, with 14 bases between the two germline ends. CDR3 length: 15 residues.

The V gene is TRBV7-9, the J gene TRBJ2-3; D unresolved. Sequencing input: blood. The origin of this receptor is a young woman in good health. The CDR3 nucleotides read TGTGCCAGCAGCCCCCACGGCCCATTCACAGATACGCAGTATTTT. The encoded protein is CASSPHGPFTDTQYF.